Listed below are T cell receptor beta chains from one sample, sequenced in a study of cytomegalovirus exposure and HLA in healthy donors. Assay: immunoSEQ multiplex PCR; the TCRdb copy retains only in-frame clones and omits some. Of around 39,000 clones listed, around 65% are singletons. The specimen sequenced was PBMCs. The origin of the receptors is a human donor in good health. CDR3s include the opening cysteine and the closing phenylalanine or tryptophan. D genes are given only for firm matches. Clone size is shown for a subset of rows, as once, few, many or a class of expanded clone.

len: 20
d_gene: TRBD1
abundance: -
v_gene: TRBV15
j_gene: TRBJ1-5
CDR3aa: CATSRKPGQGTRYSNQPQHF
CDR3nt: TGTGCCACCAGCAGAAAACCGGGACAGGGGACGAGATATAGCAATCAGCCCCAGCATTTT

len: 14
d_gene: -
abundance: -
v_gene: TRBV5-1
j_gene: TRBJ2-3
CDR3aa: CASSLGSRFVTQYF
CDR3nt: TGCGCCAGCAGCTTGGGGTCTAGATTCGTTACGCAGTATTTT

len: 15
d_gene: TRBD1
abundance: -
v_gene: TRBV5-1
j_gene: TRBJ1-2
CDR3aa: CASSHGQGKGYGYTF
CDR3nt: TGCGCCAGCAGCCACGGACAGGGTAAAGGCTATGGCTACACCTTC

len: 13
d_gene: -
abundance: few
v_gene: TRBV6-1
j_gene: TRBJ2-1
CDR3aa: CASTGNLNNEQFF
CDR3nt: TGTGCCAGCACGGGGAACCTCAACAATGAGCAGTTCTTC

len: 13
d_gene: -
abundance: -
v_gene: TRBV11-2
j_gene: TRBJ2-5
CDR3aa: CASSPVRQETQYF
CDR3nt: TGTGCCAGCAGCCCAGTGAGGCAAGAGACCCAGTACTTC

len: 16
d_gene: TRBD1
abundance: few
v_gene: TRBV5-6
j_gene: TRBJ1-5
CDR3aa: CASSLQQGTGNQPQHF
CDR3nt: TGTGCCAGCAGCTTACAACAGGGGACTGGCAATCAGCCCCAGCATTTT

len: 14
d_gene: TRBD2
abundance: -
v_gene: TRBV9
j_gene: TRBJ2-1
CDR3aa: CASSWGLAGNEQFF
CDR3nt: TGTGCCAGCAGTTGGGGACTAGCGGGCAATGAGCAGTTCTTC

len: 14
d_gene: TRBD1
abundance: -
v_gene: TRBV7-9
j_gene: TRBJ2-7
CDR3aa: CASSAGTGGLEQYF
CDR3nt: TGTGCCAGCAGCGCCGGGACAGGGGGCCTCGAGCAGTACTTC

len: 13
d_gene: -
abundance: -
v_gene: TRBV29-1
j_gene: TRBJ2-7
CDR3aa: CSVGRGSVGEQYF
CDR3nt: TGCAGCGTTGGTAGGGGCAGCGTGGGCGAGCAGTACTTC

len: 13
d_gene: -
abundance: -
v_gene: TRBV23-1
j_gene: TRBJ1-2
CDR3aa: CASSHLVGQGYTF
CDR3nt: TGCGCCAGCAGTCACCTCGTTGGGCAAGGCTACACCTTC

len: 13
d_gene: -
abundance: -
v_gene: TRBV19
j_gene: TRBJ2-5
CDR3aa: CASSSGAPETQYF
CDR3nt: TGTGCCAGTAGTAGTGGAGCACCCGAGACCCAGTACTTC

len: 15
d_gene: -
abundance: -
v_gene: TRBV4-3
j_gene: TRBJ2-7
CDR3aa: CASSQYDTEDYEQYF
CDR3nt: TGCGCCAGCAGCCAATATGACACGGAGGACTACGAGCAGTACTTC

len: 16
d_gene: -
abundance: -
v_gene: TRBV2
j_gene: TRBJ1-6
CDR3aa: CASSRMGGILNSPLHF
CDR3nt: TGTGCCAGCAGTCGGATGGGAGGGATACTTAATTCACCCCTCCACTTT

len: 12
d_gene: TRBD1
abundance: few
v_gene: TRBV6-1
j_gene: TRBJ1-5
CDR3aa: CASQTGSQPQHF
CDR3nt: TGTGCCAGCCAGACAGGGAGTCAGCCCCAGCATTTT

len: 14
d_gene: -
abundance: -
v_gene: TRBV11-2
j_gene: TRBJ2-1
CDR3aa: CASSQPGAYNEQFF
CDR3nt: TGTGCCAGCAGCCAACCGGGAGCCTACAATGAGCAGTTCTTC

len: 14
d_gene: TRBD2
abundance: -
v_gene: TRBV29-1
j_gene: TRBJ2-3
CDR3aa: CSGSSGAGTDTQYF
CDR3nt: TGCAGCGGAAGTAGCGGGGCAGGCACAGATACGCAGTATTTT

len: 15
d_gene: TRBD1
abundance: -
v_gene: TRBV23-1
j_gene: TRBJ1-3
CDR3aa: CASSRDSLSGNTIYF
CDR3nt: TGCGCCAGCAGTAGGGACAGCCTCTCTGGAAACACCATATATTTT

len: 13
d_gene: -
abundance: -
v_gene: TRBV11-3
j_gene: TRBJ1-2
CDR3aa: CASSLGQSYGYTF
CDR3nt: TGTGCCAGCAGCTTAGGACAGTCCTATGGCTACACCTTC

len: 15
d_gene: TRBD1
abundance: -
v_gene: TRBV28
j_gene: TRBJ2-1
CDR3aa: CASSSGTARFGEQFF
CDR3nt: TGTGCCAGCAGCTCTGGGACAGCGAGGTTTGGTGAGCAGTTCTTC

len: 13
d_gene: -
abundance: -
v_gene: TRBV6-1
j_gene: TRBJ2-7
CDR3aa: CASRNRVGYEQYF
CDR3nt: TGTGCCAGCAGAAACAGGGTAGGGTACGAGCAGTACTTC

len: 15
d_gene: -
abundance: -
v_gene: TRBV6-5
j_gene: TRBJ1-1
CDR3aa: CASSYSPGMNTEAFF
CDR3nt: TGTGCCAGCAGTTACTCGCCAGGGATGAACACTGAAGCTTTCTTT

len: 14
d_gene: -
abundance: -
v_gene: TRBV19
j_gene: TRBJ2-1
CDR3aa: CASSPVGGYNEQFF
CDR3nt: TGTGCCAGTAGCCCCGTGGGGGGATACAATGAGCAGTTCTTC

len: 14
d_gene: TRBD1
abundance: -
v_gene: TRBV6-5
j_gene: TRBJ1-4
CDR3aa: CASSHRGGDEKLFF
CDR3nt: TGTGCCAGCAGTCACAGGGGGGGTGATGAAAAACTGTTTTTT

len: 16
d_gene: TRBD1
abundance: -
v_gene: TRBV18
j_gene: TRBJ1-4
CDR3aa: CASSPSPNPGQGFSIF
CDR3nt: TGTGCCAGCTCACCATCTCCCAATCCGGGACAGGGTTTCTCTATTTTT

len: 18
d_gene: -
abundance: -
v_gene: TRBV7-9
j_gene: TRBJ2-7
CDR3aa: CASSSTLDPGKSSYEQYF
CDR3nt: TGTGCCAGCAGCTCTACCCTCGACCCAGGAAAAAGCTCCTACGAGCAGTACTTC

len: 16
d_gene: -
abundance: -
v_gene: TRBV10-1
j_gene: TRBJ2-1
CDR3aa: CASSESTGFSYNEQFF
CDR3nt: TGCGCCAGCAGTGAGTCGACAGGTTTCTCCTACAATGAGCAGTTCTTC

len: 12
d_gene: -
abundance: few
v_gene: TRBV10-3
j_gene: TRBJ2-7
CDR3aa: CAISHTGDEQYF
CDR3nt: TGTGCCATCAGCCACACGGGGGACGAGCAGTACTTC

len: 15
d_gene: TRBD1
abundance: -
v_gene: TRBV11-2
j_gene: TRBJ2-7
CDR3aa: CASSRYRDRGYEQYF
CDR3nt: TGTGCCAGCAGCCGATATCGGGACAGGGGTTACGAGCAGTACTTC

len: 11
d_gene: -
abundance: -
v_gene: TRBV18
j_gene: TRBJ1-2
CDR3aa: CASSPEFGYTF
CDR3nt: TGTGCCAGCTCACCCGAGTTTGGCTACACCTTC

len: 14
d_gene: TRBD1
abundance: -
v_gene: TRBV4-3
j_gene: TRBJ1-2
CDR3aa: CASSQDRGNYGYTF
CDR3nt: TGCGCCAGCAGCCAAGACAGGGGGAACTATGGCTACACCTTC

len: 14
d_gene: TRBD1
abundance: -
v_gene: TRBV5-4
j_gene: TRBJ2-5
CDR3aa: CASRRDRGRETQYF
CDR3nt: TGTGCCAGCAGACGGGACAGGGGACGTGAGACCCAGTACTTC

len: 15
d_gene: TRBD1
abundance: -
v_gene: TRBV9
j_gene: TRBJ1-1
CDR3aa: CASSVDLRGDAEAFF
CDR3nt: TGTGCCAGCAGCGTAGACCTCAGGGGGGACGCTGAAGCTTTCTTT

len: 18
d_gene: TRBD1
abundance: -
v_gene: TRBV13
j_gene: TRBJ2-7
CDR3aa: CASSLDRIPGQRSYEQYF
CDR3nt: TGTGCCAGCAGCTTAGACCGAATACCGGGACAGCGCTCCTACGAGCAGTACTTC

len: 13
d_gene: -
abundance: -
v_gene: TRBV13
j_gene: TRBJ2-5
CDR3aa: CASSLYGGETQYF
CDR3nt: TGTGCCAGCAGCTTATATGGAGGAGAGACCCAGTACTTC

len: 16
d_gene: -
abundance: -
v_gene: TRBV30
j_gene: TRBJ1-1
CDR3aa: CAWSATGSYVHTEAFF
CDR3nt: TGTGCCTGGAGTGCAACAGGGTCGTACGTTCACACTGAAGCTTTCTTT

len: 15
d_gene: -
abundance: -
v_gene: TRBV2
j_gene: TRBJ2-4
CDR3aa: CASSEAGGQGNIQYF
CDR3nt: TGTGCCAGCAGTGAAGCCGGGGGGCAGGGAAACATTCAGTACTTC

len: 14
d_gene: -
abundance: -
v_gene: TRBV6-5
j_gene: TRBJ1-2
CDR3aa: CASSYSRRDYGYTF
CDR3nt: TGTGCCAGCAGTTACTCGAGGCGGGACTATGGCTACACCTTC

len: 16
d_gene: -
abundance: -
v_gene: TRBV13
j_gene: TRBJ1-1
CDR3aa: CASSLNPRGWWTEAFF
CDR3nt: TGTGCCAGCAGCCTAAACCCCCGAGGATGGTGGACTGAAGCTTTCTTT

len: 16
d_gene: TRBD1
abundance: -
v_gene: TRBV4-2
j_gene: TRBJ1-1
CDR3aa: CASSQDPAGQGNEAFF
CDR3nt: TGTGCCAGCAGCCAAGATCCTGCGGGACAGGGCAATGAAGCTTTCTTT

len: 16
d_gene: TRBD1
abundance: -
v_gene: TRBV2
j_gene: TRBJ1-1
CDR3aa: CASSLGQGGLFAEAFF
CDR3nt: TGTGCCAGCAGTTTAGGGCAGGGGGGCCTTTTCGCTGAAGCTTTCTTT

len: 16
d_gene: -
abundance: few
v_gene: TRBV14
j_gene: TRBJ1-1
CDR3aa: CASSYLTSQGNTEAFF
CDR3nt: TGTGCCAGCAGCTATCTCACGTCACAGGGTAACACTGAAGCTTTCTTT

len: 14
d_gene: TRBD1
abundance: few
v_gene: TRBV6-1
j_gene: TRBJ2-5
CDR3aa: CASSETGARETQYF
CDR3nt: TGTGCCAGCAGTGAAACAGGGGCTCGAGAGACCCAGTACTTC

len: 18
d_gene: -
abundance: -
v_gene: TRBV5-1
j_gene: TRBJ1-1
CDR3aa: CASSLVRAGYVGNPEAFF
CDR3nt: TGCGCCAGCAGCTTGGTACGGGCAGGGTATGTGGGGAACCCTGAAGCTTTCTTT

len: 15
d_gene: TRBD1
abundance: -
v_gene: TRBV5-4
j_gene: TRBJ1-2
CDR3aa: CASSLGQARNYGYTF
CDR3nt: TGTGCCAGCAGCCTGGGACAGGCAAGAAACTATGGCTACACCTTC

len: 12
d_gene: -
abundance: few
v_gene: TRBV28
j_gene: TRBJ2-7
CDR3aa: CASKQGVYEQYF
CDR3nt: TGTGCCAGCAAGCAGGGTGTCTACGAGCAGTACTTC

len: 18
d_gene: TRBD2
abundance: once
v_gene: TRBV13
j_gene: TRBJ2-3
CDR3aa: CASGVLAGGRRGTDTQYF
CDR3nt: TGTGCCAGCGGTGTGCTAGCGGGGGGCCGTCGCGGCACAGATACGCAGTATTTT

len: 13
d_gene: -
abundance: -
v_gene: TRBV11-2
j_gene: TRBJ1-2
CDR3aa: CASSSAGNYGYTF
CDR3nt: TGTGCCAGCAGCTCGGCGGGGAACTATGGCTACACCTTC

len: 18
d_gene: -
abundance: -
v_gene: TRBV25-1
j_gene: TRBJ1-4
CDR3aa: CASSASESYSLSNEKLFF
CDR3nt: TGTGCCAGCAGTGCCTCGGAATCATACAGCCTTAGTAATGAAAAACTGTTTTTT

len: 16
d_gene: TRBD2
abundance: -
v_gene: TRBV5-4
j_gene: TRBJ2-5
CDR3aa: CASSRQTSGALGTQYF
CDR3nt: TGTGCCAGCAGCCGACAGACTAGCGGGGCCCTCGGGACCCAGTACTTC

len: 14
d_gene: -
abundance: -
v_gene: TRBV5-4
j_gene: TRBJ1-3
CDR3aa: CASSQTVPGNTIYF
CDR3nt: TGTGCCAGCAGCCAGACAGTACCTGGAAACACCATATATTTT

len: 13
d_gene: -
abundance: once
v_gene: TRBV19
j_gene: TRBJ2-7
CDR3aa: CASSPHLRSEQYF
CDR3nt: TGTGCCAGTAGCCCGCATCTTAGGAGTGAGCAGTACTTC

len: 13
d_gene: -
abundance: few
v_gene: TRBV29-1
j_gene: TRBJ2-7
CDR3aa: CSVETGGSYEQYF
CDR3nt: TGCAGCGTTGAAACCGGTGGCTCCTACGAGCAGTACTTC

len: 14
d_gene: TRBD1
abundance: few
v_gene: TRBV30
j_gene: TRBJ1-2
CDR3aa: CAWSPTGTRYGYTF
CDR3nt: TGTGCCTGGAGTCCGACAGGGACCCGTTATGGCTACACCTTC

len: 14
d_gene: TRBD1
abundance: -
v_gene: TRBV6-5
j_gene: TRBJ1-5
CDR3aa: CAAGQGARNQPQHF
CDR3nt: TGTGCCGCCGGCCAGGGGGCGCGGAATCAGCCCCAGCATTTT

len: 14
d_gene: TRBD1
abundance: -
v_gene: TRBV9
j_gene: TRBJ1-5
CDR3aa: CASSAQGAGQPQHF
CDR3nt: TGTGCCAGCAGCGCACAGGGGGCCGGCCAGCCCCAGCATTTT

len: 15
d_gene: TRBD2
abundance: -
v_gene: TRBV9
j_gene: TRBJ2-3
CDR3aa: CASSVIAGGGDTQYF
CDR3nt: TGTGCCAGCAGCGTAATAGCGGGGGGTGGGGATACGCAGTATTTT

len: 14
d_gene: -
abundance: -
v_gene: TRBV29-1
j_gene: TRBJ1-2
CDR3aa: CSVVGQGKRYGYTF
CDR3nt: TGCAGCGTTGTAGGCCAGGGAAAACGCTATGGCTACACCTTC

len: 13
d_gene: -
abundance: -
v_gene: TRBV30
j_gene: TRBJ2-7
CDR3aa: CAWSEDTSYEQYF
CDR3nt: TGTGCCTGGAGTGAGGACACCTCCTACGAGCAGTACTTC

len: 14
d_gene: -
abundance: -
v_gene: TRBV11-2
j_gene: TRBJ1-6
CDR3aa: CASSLRQGLSPLHF
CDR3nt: TGTGCCAGCAGCTTACGCCAGGGATTGTCACCCCTCCACTTT